The T cell receptor (beta chain) under discussion was sequenced for a study of post-analysis software for immune sequencing data. About the study: The cohort encompassed relapsing-remitting, secondary progressive and progressive-relapsing multiple sclerosis disease courses. Findings of the study overall: There was significantly lower normalized Chao1 diversity in multiple sclerosis patients than in controls.

A remark on this clonotype: What it recognizes is unknown.

TCR beta cDNA libraries included unique molecular identifiers. Using its own MiXCR run on the PCR reads, TCRdb lists one record per CDR3 protein. The sample includes about 760,000 distinct CDR3 sequences, about 32% of them seen just once. The receptor comes from a girl between 5 and 17 years old with multiple sclerosis. Specimen: blood.

CDR3 coding DNA: TGTGCCAGCAGTTTAAGGCAGTGGGGTGGCCCGGCTGAAGCTTTCTTT. Its translation: CASSLRQWGGPAEAFF. This chain joins TRBV12-3 or TRBV12-4 and TRBJ1-1; D not resolved. V lost 2 bases and J lost 6, with 19 bases in between. The CDR3 is 16 amino acids.